These T cell receptor beta chains were read from a single sample in a study of blood T cell repertoires in COVID-19. Repertoires were generated with immunoSEQ multiplex PCR, while TCRdb's copy carries only in-frame clones and drops some. The top ten hold 1.4% to 1.5% of the sample, which has about 130,000 clones, approximately 81% seen once. Sequenced material: peripheral blood. The receptors were sampled from a man aged 60-69 years with acute or convalescent COVID-19. CDR3s include the opening cysteine and the closing phenylalanine or tryptophan. A D gene is named only where the DNA matches it firmly. Some rows mark clone size as missing; the rest say once, few, many or name a class of expanded clone.

CDR3nt: TGCGCCAGCAGCCAACTCGAGACTAGCGGGAGGGATACGCAGTATTTT
CDR3aa: CASSQLETSGRDTQYF
d_gene: TRBD2
j_gene: TRBJ2-3
v_gene: TRBV4-1
abundance: NA

CDR3nt: TGTGCCATCAGTGGGGGTGGGAGAGAGACCCAGTACTTC
CDR3aa: CAISGGGRETQYF
d_gene: NA
j_gene: TRBJ2-5
v_gene: TRBV10-3
abundance: once

CDR3nt: TGCGCCAGCAGCCTCAGACCGACAGAGAGAAATGAAAAACTGTTTTTT
CDR3aa: CASSLRPTERNEKLFF
d_gene: NA
j_gene: TRBJ1-4
v_gene: TRBV5-1
abundance: NA

CDR3nt: TGTGCTAGTGCGCTCAGGACAGGCTCCTACAATGAGCAGTTCTTC
CDR3aa: CASALRTGSYNEQFF
d_gene: TRBD1
j_gene: TRBJ2-1
v_gene: TRBV12-5
abundance: NA

CDR3nt: TGTGCCAGCAGCTTTTACAGGAATTCACCCCTCCACTTT
CDR3aa: CASSFYRNSPLHF
d_gene: NA
j_gene: TRBJ1-6
v_gene: TRBV7-3
abundance: NA

CDR3nt: TGTGCCAGCAGCCAACTCGATACGCAGTATTTT
CDR3aa: CASSQLDTQYF
d_gene: NA
j_gene: TRBJ2-3
v_gene: TRBV14
abundance: NA

CDR3nt: TGTGCCAGCAGCCAGAGACTAGCGGGAGTAGGAAGCACCGGGGAGCTGTTTTTT
CDR3aa: CASSQRLAGVGSTGELFF
d_gene: TRBD2
j_gene: TRBJ2-2
v_gene: TRBV3-1/TRBV3-2
abundance: NA

CDR3nt: TGTGCCAGCTCACCAAGAGGGGGTGGTCAGCCCCAGCATTTT
CDR3aa: CASSPRGGGQPQHF
d_gene: NA
j_gene: TRBJ1-5
v_gene: TRBV18
abundance: NA

CDR3nt: TGCGCCAGCAGCCAAGATGTTAGCGGGGGGACGCTGTACTACGAGCAGTACTTC
CDR3aa: CASSQDVSGGTLYYEQYF
d_gene: TRBD2
j_gene: TRBJ2-7
v_gene: TRBV4-1
abundance: NA

CDR3nt: TGTGCCTGGAGTGTACTACAGGGGGTCCAGCCCCAGCATTTT
CDR3aa: CAWSVLQGVQPQHF
d_gene: TRBD1
j_gene: TRBJ1-5
v_gene: TRBV30
abundance: NA

CDR3nt: TGTGCCACCAGACTAGCGGGACGGAATGAGCAGTTCTTC
CDR3aa: CATRLAGRNEQFF
d_gene: TRBD2
j_gene: TRBJ2-1
v_gene: TRBV15
abundance: NA

CDR3nt: TGTGCCAGCAGCTTAGTAAGGGTTGGGGAGGAGACCCAGTACTTC
CDR3aa: CASSLVRVGEETQYF
d_gene: NA
j_gene: TRBJ2-5
v_gene: TRBV7-6
abundance: NA

CDR3nt: TGTGCCAGCAGTTTCAATAGGGGAGAGCAGTACTTC
CDR3aa: CASSFNRGEQYF
d_gene: NA
j_gene: TRBJ2-7
v_gene: TRBV27
abundance: NA

CDR3nt: TGTGCCTGGAGTGTACAGAGCTATAATTCACCCCTCCACTTT
CDR3aa: CAWSVQSYNSPLHF
d_gene: NA
j_gene: TRBJ1-6
v_gene: TRBV30
abundance: few

CDR3nt: TGCGCCAGCAGCTCCCAAGGGACTGCCATCAGCTCCTACAATGAGCAGTTCTTC
CDR3aa: CASSSQGTAISSYNEQFF
d_gene: NA
j_gene: TRBJ2-1
v_gene: TRBV5-1
abundance: NA

CDR3nt: TGTGCCAGCAGCTTACAGGGGAATGAGCAGTTCTTC
CDR3aa: CASSLQGNEQFF
d_gene: NA
j_gene: TRBJ2-1
v_gene: TRBV7-9
abundance: NA

CDR3nt: TGCAGTGCTAGTGAGGGAGTTCGAGAAAAACTGTTTTTT
CDR3aa: CSASEGVREKLFF
d_gene: NA
j_gene: TRBJ1-4
v_gene: TRBV20-1
abundance: NA

CDR3nt: TGTGCCAGTACCGACAGGGGCGAAGAGACCCAGTACTTC
CDR3aa: CASTDRGEETQYF
d_gene: TRBD1
j_gene: TRBJ2-5
v_gene: TRBV19
abundance: NA

CDR3nt: TGTGCCAGTAGTATAGGCAGCTCTGGGGCCAACGTCCTGACTTTC
CDR3aa: CASSIGSSGANVLTF
d_gene: NA
j_gene: TRBJ2-6
v_gene: TRBV19
abundance: NA

CDR3nt: TGCAGCGTAGTCACCGGGTCCCCAGATACGCAGTATTTT
CDR3aa: CSVVTGSPDTQYF
d_gene: NA
j_gene: TRBJ2-3
v_gene: TRBV29-1
abundance: NA

CDR3nt: TGTGCCGCGGGACAGTGGGACTCTGGGGCCAACGTCCTGACTTTC
CDR3aa: CAAGQWDSGANVLTF
d_gene: NA
j_gene: TRBJ2-6
v_gene: TRBV19
abundance: once

CDR3nt: TGTGCCAGCAGCTTAGTAGGGGCAGGTAGCAATCAGCCCCAGCATTTT
CDR3aa: CASSLVGAGSNQPQHF
d_gene: NA
j_gene: TRBJ1-5
v_gene: TRBV7-9
abundance: NA

CDR3nt: TGTGCCATCAGTGCCAGTCAGGGGATTGAAGCTTTCTTT
CDR3aa: CAISASQGIEAFF
d_gene: NA
j_gene: TRBJ1-1
v_gene: TRBV10-3
abundance: NA